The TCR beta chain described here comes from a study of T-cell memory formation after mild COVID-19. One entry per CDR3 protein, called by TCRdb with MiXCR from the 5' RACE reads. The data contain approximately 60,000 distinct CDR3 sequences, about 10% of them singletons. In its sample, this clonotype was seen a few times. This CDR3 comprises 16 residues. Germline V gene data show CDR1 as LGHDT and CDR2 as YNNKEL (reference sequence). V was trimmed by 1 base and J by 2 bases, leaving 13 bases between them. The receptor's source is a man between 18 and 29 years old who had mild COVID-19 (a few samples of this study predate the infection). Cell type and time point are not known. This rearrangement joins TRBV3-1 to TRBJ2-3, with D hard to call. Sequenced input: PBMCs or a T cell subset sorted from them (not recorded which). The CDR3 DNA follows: TGTGCCAGCAGCCAAGGGAAGGTAGCTCTCACAGATACGCAGTATTTT. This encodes CASSQGKVALTDTQYF.